This entry features one TCR beta chain sequence. Antigen: not known. There are 16 residues in the CDR3. The junction had 9 bases not matched to a gene; V was cut back by 1 base and J by 6 bases. Germline V gene data show CDR1 as SGHTA and CDR2 as FQGNSA. The sample comes from a study of Ad26.COV2.S vaccination and SARS-CoV-2 variants. The sample's treatment: roughly 20 received Ad26.COV2.S at low or high dose, single or two shots; 5 received placebo; per-sample allocation not given. Samples came from day 63 after the first vaccine or placebo injection. Some clones are missing from TCRdb's copy, which holds only in-frame ones; the method was immunoSEQ multiplex PCR. The data hold around 300,000 clones, with about 87% observed a single time. Broader study findings: Analyses of TCR breadth and depth may have underestimated total T cell responses. Vaccine recipients showed a spike-specific TCR breadth that was higher than in placebo recipients.

This material consisted of peripheral blood, taken in a trial of Ad26.COV2.S vaccine versus placebo. The J gene is TRBJ2-1, the V gene TRBV7-2, with TRBD2 matching 7 bases. This TCR derives from a person between 18 and 59 years old who received the Ad26.COV2.S COVID-19 vaccine or a placebo. Here the CDR3 DNA reads TGTGCCAGCAGCTTAGTGCGGGGGAATGGTCTCAATGAGCAGTTCTTC. This translates into CASSLVRGNGLNEQFF. The entire variable domain, with the rest obtained from reference TRBV7-2 and TRBJ2-1, is as follows: GAGVSQSPSNKVTEKGKDVELRCDPISGHTALYWYRQSLGQGLEFLIYFQGNSAPDKSGLPSDRFSAERTGGSVSTLTIQRTQQEDSAVYLCASSLVRGNGLNEQFFGPGTRLTVL.